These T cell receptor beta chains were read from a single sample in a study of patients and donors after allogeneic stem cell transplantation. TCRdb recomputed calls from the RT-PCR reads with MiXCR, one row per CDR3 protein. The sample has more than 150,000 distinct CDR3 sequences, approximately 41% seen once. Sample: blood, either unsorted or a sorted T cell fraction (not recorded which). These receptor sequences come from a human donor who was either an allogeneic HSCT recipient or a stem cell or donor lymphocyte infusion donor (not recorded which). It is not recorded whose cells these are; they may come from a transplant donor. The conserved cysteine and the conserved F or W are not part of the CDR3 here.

ASSSPFRGQETQY | TRBJ2-5 | TRBV5-1
TSSPLAGELF | TRBJ2-2 | TRBV27
ASSGTDRRYEQY | TRBJ2-7 | TRBV13
ASSIPGGEGGNEKLF | TRBJ1-4 | TRBV12-3/TRBV12-4
ASSQSPSVASYNEQF | TRBJ2-1 | TRBV4-3
ASSYMGLGSSPEAF | TRBJ1-1 | TRBV6-2/TRBV6-3
ASSQVSTGGTGNTIY | TRBJ1-3 | TRBV4-3
SASWREGPREQY | TRBJ2-7 | TRBV20-1
ASRVTGNTEAF | TRBJ1-1 | TRBV28
ASSPLTTGIYGYT | TRBJ1-2 | TRBV5-5
ASSQPTAEAF | TRBJ1-1 | TRBV4-2
ASSLELAGAGDTQY | TRBJ2-3 | TRBV7-8
ASSDRTGTFTEAF | TRBJ1-1 | TRBV5-1
ASSPRTENYGYT | TRBJ1-2 | TRBV12-3/TRBV12-4
ASSPTSGEETQY | TRBJ2-5 | TRBV5-1
ASSLVSGGRDTQY | TRBJ2-3 | TRBV7-2
ASSMGQLPNQPQH | TRBJ1-5 | TRBV19
ASSEEIRGTEAF | TRBJ1-1 | TRBV28
SARGTSQPQH | TRBJ1-5 | TRBV20-1
ASSPTGGTSTDTQY | TRBJ2-3 | TRBV4-3
ASGRDDYNEQF | TRBJ2-1 | TRBV3-1
ASSLNLAVMSSGANVLT | TRBJ2-6 | TRBV7-9
ASSQAVLTNTEAF | TRBJ1-1 | TRBV3-1
STSGQTNYGYT | TRBJ1-2 | TRBV20-1
ASSPRDRADSNQPQL | TRBJ1-5 | TRBV28
ASSLGQGRFPYNEQF | TRBJ2-1 | TRBV5-1
ASSHPDRDTDTQY | TRBJ2-3 | TRBV4-1
ASSYHSATNEKLF | TRBJ1-4 | TRBV6-5
ASSLGQLGNQPQH | TRBJ1-5 | TRBV7-8
ATSSDSYNEQF | TRBJ2-1 | TRBV15
ASSELAGGTDTQY | TRBJ2-3 | TRBV25-1
ASSPELRLNTEAF | TRBJ1-1 | TRBV18